This record looks at one T cell receptor beta chain sequence and its context. This specimen belongs to a study of blood T cells in healthy people across ages. Germline CDR1 is MGHRA and CDR2 is YSYEKL. Trimming cost V 0 bases and J 3 bases, with 5 bases left between them. The CDR3 spans 14 residues. A J-beta primer mix and a sample-barcoded 5' primer were used in a second PCR of roughly 6 to 11 cycles. Every cDNA molecule bore a tag from a template-switch adaptor containing 12 random nucleotides. TCRdb itself ran the 5' RACE reads through MiXCR, one entry per CDR3 protein. There are 750,000 to 950,000 distinct CDR3 sequences in the sample; under 30% occur only once, and approximately 2.9% lies in the top ten. These data also featured in a second study, about T cells of mothers and their children. That work adds: Related pairs of mothers and children showed slightly higher, non-significant overlap versus unrelated pairs.

This chain connects TRBV4-1 to TRBJ2-2; no reliable D call. This clonotype was sampled from a boy aged 5-17 years in good health. Source material: blood. The CDR3 protein is CASSQETHTGELFF. In DNA, the CDR3 is TGCGCCAGCAGCCAAGAGACCCACACCGGGGAGCTGTTTTTT.